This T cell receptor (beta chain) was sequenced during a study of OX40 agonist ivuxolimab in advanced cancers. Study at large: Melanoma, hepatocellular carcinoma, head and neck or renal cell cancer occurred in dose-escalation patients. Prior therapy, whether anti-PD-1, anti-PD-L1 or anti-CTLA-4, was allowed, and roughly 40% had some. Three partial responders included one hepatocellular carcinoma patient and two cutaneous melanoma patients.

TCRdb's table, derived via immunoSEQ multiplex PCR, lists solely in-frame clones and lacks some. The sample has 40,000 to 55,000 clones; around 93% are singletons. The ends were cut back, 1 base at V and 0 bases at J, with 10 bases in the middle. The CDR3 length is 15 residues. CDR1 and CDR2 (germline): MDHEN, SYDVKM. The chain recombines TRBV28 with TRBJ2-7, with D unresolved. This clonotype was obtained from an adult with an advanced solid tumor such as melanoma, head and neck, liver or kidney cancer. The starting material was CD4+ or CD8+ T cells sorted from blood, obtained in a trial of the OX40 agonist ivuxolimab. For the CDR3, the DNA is TGTGCCAGCAGTTTATATGTCAGTTCCTCCTACGAGCAGTACTTC. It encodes CASSLYVSSSYEQYF.